Listed below are T cell receptor beta chains from one sample, sequenced in a study of beta chain features in type 1 diabetes. Profiled with immunoSEQ multiplex PCR; TCRdb holds only in-frame clones, not every one. Of roughly 150,000 clones listed, approximately 10% were seen once; the top ten hold under 2.5%. Source material: central memory CD4+ T cells from blood. The receptors originated from a man aged 18-30 years in good health. Each CDR3 is given with its conserved first and last residue. The D gene is left open where the match is weak. A row's size may be missing; if present it is once, few, many or a size class.

TRBJ1-6	15	TRBV9	-	-	TGTGCCAGCAGCTCCGAGGGCGGATCGGTTTCACCCCTCCACTTT	CASSSEGGSVSPLHF
TRBJ1-5	15	TRBV19	-	-	TGTGCCAGTAGTAACGGCGGCGGGAGCAATCAGCCCCAGCATTTT	CASSNGGGSNQPQHF
TRBJ2-7	15	TRBV6-5	TRBD2	-	TGTGCCAGCAGTTACGGGACTAGCGGACCCTACGAGCAGTACTTC	CASSYGTSGPYEQYF
TRBJ2-2	15	TRBV4-3	-	-	TGCGCCAGCAGCCAAGAATCCATGAACACCGGGGAGCTGTTTTTT	CASSQESMNTGELFF
TRBJ2-7	14	TRBV19	-	-	TGTGCCACTAAGGGTCTGGAAGGAACCTACGAGCAGTACTTC	CATKGLEGTYEQYF
TRBJ2-2	15	TRBV6-1	-	few	TGTGCCAGCAGAAGAGAGGAGGTTAGGACCGGGGAGCTGTTTTTT	CASRREEVRTGELFF
TRBJ2-7	15	TRBV6-5	TRBD2	-	TGTGCCAGCAGTTTGGGCGGGAGGGCTCGGAACGAGCAGTACTTC	CASSLGGRARNEQYF
TRBJ2-7	12	TRBV10-3	TRBD1	-	TGTGCCACCGACAGGGGGTTGGGCGAGCAGTACTTC	CATDRGLGEQYF
TRBJ1-6	15	TRBV15	TRBD1	few	TGTGCCACCAGCGGAAGAACAGGGGGCAATTCACCCCTCCACTTT	CATSGRTGGNSPLHF
TRBJ1-2	14	TRBV29-1	-	-	TGCAGCGTTCCCGGTGGCGCAGGACTGTATGGCTACACCTTC	CSVPGGAGLYGYTF